This T cell receptor (beta chain) emerged from a study of T-cell memory formation after mild COVID-19. The CDR3 sequence is 14 residues long. Trimming took 7 bases from V and 7 from J; bases not matched to a gene: 9. CDR1 and CDR2 (germline): MNHEY, SVGAGI. One entry per CDR3 protein results from TCRdb running MiXCR on the 5' RACE reads. The sample includes 140,000 to 150,000 distinct CDR3 sequences, less than 25% of them seen just once. This rearrangement joins TRBV6-5 to TRBJ2-2, with TRBD1 matching 7 bases. The clonotype was recovered from an adult woman who had mild COVID-19 (a few samples of this study predate the infection). Cell type and time point are not known. Sequenced input: PBMCs or a T cell subset sorted from them (not recorded which). The CDR3 coding sequence is TGTGCCAGCACTACGACAGGGTCGGACGGGGAGCTGTTTTTT. Its protein product is CASTTTGSDGELFF.